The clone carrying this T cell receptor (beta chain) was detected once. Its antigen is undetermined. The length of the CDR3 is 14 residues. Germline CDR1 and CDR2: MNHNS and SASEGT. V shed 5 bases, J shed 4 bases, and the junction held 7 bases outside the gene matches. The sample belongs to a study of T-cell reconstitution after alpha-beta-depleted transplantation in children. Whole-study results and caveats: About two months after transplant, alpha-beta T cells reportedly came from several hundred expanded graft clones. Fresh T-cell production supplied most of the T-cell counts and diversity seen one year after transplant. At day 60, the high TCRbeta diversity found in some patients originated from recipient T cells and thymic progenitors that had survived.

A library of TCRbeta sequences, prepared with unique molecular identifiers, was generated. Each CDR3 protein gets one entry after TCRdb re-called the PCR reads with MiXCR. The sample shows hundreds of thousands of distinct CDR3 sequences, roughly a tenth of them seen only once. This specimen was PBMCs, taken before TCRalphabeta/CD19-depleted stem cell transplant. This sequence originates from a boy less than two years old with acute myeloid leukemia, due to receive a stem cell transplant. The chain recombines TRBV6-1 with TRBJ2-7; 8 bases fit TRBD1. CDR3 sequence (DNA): TGTGCCAGCAGTACCCCGGACAGGGAATACGAGCAGTACTTC. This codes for CASSTPDREYEQYF.